This TCR beta chain was profiled in a study of cytomegalovirus exposure and HLA in healthy donors. Overall study context: The approximately 120 validation repertoires and the approximately 700 first-cohort repertoires shared a platform, a later analysis reported. Study conclusions and caveats: In vitro, a few CMV-associated chains proved specific for CMV antigens. The study labeled roughly 160 TCR beta chains cytomegalovirus-associated.

CDR3 length equals 17 residues. V was clipped by 6 bases and J by 9 bases; unmatched bases: 14. In germline, CDR1 is MDHEN, CDR2 SYDVKM. About this clone itself: Its antigen remains unidentified.

Sequencing used immunoSEQ multiplex PCR; TCRdb keeps in-frame clones, though not all of them. The table lists about 240,000 clones, around nine tenths of them singletons. From the 120-subject validation cohort, which was separate from the approximately 670-subject first cohort, the donors were drawn. This TCR derives from a man between 18 and 35 years old in good health and CMV-seronegative. The sample taken for sequencing was PBMCs. The rearrangement links TRBV28 to TRBJ1-6, with 10 bases matching TRBD1. CDR3 nucleotide sequence: TGTGCCAGCAGACCCAGACCCCCGGGACAGGGGATTTCACCCCTCCACTTT. Its protein product is CASRPRPPGQGISPLHF.